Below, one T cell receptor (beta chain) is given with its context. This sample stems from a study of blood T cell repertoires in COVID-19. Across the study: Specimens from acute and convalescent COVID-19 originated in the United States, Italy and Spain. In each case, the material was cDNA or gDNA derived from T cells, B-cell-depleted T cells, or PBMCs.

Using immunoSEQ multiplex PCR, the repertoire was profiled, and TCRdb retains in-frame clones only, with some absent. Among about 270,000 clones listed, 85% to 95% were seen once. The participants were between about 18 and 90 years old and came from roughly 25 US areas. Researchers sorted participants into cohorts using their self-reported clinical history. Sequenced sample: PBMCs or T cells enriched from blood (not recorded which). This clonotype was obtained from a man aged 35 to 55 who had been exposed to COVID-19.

The CDR3 loop reads CASRGRVDYGYTF. DNA for the CDR3: TGTGCCAGCAGGGGGAGGGTTGACTATGGCTACACCTTC. The chain is built from TRBV5-6 and TRBJ1-2, with D hard to call. Germline V lookup: CDR1 SGHDT, CDR2 YYEEEE. Trimming stripped 5 bases from V and 3 bases from J, with 11 bases between. This CDR3 is built from 13 residues.